Listed here are 5 T cell receptor beta chains from one sample, sequenced in a study of CXCR3-negative and CXCR3-positive naive CD8 T cells (dated by TCRdb to the late 2010s). TCRdb shows the sequencer as NextSeq 550. The Human TCR Profiling Kit (MiLaboratory) was used to make UMI-labeled 5' RACE TRB cDNA libraries. After TCRdb reprocessed the reads, each CDR3 protein sequence was kept as one row, without DNA. The table for this sample records 40,000 to 50,000 distinct CDR3 sequences. Under 2.5% of the sample lies in the top ten. The specimen sequenced was naive CXCR3- CD8+ T cells from blood. This specimen's cell subset or site label, interpreted: CD45RO-CCR7+CD27+CD95- naive CD8+ T cells lacking CXCR3 (TNR3-). The receptors stem from a human donor in good health. Some clones in this sample may be carry-over from other donors' samples.

V is TRBV6-2 or TRBV6-3 and J is TRBJ2-3; the D gene TCRdb calls, TRBD1, cannot be checked with no DNA. This CDR3 has 17 residues. Germline V gene sequence: CDR1 MNHEY, CDR2 SVGEGT. The CDR3 is CASSYGSDRGSQDTQYF.

Here the CDR3 reads CSPRPGASSYEQYF. The chain links TRBV29-1 to TRBJ2-7; TCRdb picks TRBD1, but there is no DNA to check that call. This CDR3 has 14 amino acids. CDR1 is SQVTM, CDR2 ANQGSEA, per germline.

The rearrangement joins TRBV12-3 or TRBV12-4 to TRBJ2-7; TCRdb outputs TRBD1, but without DNA this stays unchecked. The CDR3 covers 13 residues. The CDR3: CASRQGAGYEQYF.

This chain connects TRBV29-1 to TRBJ2-5; TCRdb indicates TRBD1, and absent DNA this call remains unverified. The CDR3 length is 14 residues. Germline V gene sequence: CDR1 SQVTM, CDR2 ANQGSEA. CDR3 protein: CSVEARGYQETQYF.

The V gene is TRBV7-2, the J gene TRBJ1-1. The CDR3 runs to 17 residues. Germline CDR1 SGHTA, CDR2 FQGNSA. CDR3 amino acids: CASRQGGGGLMNTEAFF.